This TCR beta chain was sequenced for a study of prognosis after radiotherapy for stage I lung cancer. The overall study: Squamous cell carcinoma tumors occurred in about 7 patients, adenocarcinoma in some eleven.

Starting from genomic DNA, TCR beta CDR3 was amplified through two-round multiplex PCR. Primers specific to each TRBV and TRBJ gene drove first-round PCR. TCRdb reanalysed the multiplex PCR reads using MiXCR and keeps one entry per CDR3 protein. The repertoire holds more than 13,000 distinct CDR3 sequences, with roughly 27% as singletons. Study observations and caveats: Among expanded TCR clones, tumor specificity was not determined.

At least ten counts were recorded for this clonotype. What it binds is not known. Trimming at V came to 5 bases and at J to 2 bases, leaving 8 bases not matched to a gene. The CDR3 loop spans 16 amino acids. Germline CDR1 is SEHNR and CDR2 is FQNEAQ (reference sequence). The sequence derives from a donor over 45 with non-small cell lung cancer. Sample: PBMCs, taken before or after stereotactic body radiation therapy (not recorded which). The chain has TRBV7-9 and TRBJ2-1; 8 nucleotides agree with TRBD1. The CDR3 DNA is TGTGCCAGCAGCGCACAATCAGGGGGCGCCTACAATGAGCAGTTCTTC. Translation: CASSAQSGGAYNEQFF.